What follows is one TCR beta chain and its context. Its antigen is not identified. Trimming removed 3 bases at V and 4 bases at J, with 14 bases between. CDR3 length equals 15 residues. Germline-derived CDR1 and CDR2 are SGDLS and YYNGEE. The data were obtained in a study of shared clonotypes between healthy human individuals. Study-level points and caveats: Among donors, sharing of clonotypes was expected to be affected by sequencing depth. Clonotype sharing across a few donors was observed for 4% to 5.5% of naive CD4 clonotypes.

The healthy adult donors were HIV-negative and reported no recent acute infections or vaccinations. The donors were all Caucasian adults (living in Nashville, Tennessee). Sequencing used immunoSEQ multiplex PCR; TCRdb keeps in-frame clones, though not all of them. This sample carries approximately 2.5 million clones, 93% of them seen once, and the ten largest clones take approximately 0.35%. The V call is TRBV9, the J call TRBJ2-1; perhaps TRBD2 as D (6 bases). This sequence was found in a man younger than 35 in good health. Some clones in this sample may be carry-over from other donors' samples. The sequenced sample consisted of naive CD4+ T cells from PBMCs. Subset of the sample: CD45RA+ positively selected. DNA for the CDR3: TGTGCCAGCAGCGCGCAGGGACTTGGATACAATGAGCAGTTCTTC. Translation gives CASSAQGLGYNEQFF.